This record looks at one T cell receptor (beta chain) sequence and its context. Antigen unknown. A much larger clone lies a single base off, so this may be a read error. Amplification of TCR alpha and beta CDR3 regions from RNA used iRepertoire nested multiplex PCR. TCRdb ran MiXCR on the multiplex PCR reads and lists one entry per CDR3 protein. The sample has roughly 100,000 distinct CDR3 sequences, about 30% seen once. This sample stems from a study of glioma-infiltrating T cells. Study-level results: Tissue-blood divergence was below expectation in non-neoplastic patients, above in gliomas.

Sequenced: glioma tissue, nonneoplastic brain tissue, or PBMCs (not recorded which). The receptor's source is a human donor with low-grade glioma or glioblastoma, undergoing nonglioma brain surgery, or in good health (not recorded which).

The CDR3 spells CASSLGPGTWQNNEQFF. The DNA of the CDR3 is TGTGCCAGCAGCTTAGGGCCAGGGACATGGCAAAACAATGAGCAGTTCTTC. The chain recombines TRBV7-2 with TRBJ2-1; maybe TRBD1 (6 bases). The germline V gene has CDR1 SGHTA and CDR2 FQGNSA. The CDR3 has 17 residues. V lost 1 base and J lost 5, with 18 bases in between.